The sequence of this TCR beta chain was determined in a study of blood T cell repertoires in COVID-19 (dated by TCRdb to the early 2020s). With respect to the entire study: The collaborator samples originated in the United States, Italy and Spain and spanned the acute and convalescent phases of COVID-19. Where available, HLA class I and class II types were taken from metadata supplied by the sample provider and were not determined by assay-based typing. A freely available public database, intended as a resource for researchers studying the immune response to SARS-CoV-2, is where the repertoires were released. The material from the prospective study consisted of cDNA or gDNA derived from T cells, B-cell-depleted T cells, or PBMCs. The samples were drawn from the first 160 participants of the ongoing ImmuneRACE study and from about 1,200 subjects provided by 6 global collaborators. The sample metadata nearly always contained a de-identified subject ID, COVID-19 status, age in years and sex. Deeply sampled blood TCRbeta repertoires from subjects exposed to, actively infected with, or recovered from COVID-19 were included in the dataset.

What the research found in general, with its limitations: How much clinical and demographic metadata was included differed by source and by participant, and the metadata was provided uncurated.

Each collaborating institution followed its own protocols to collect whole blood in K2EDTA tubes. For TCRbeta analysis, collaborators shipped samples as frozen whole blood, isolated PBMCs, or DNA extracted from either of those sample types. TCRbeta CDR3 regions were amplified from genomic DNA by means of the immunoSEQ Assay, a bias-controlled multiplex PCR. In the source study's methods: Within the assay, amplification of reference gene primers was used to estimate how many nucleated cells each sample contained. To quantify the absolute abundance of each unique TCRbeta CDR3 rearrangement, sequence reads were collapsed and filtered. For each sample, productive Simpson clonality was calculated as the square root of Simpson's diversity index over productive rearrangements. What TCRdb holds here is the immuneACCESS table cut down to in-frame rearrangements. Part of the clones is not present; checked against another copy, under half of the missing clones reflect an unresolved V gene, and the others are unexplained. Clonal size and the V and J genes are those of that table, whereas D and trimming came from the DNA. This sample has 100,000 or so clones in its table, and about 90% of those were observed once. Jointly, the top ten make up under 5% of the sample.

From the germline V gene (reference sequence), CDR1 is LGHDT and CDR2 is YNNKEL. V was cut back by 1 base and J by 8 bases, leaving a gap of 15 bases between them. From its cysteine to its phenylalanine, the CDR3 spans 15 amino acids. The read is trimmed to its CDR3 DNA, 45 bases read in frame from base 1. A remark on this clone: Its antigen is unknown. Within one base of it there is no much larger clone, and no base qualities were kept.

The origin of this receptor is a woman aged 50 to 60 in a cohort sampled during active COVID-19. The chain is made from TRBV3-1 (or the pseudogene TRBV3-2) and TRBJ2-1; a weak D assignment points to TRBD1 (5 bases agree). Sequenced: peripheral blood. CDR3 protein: CASSQGGLGPYEQFF. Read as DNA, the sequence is TGTGCCAGCAGCCAAGGGGGCCTCGGGCCCTATGAGCAGTTCTTC.